This T cell receptor (beta chain) was profiled in a study of T cell changes during pregnancy in multiple sclerosis. Per the germline V gene, CDR1 is SGHDT and CDR2 is YYEEEE. V lost 4 bases, J lost 8 bases, and 9 bases lay in between. The CDR3 runs to 12 residues. The table came from immunoSEQ multiplex PCR; TCRdb's copy has only in-frame clones and leaves some out. The table includes over 55,000 clones, roughly 90% detected once. Sequences were derived from peripheral blood, sampled after pregnancy. The sequence derives from a female donor in good health, enrolled as a control in a pregnancy study. The chain recombines TRBV5-6 with TRBJ1-4; unclear D gene. CDR3 region: CASSPGREKLFF. CDR3 bases: TGTGCCAGCAGCCCCGGCAGGGAAAAACTGTTTTTT.